The 4 T cell receptor beta chains below were found in one sample sequenced in a study of T cells in Graves' hyperthyroidism and ophthalmopathy. Researchers amplified the TCR beta CDR3 regions from RNA transcripts. TCR CDR3 underwent first-round RT-PCR with the HTBI primer set. Each CDR3 protein gets one entry after TCRdb re-called the multiplex PCR reads with MiXCR. The data contain about 600,000 distinct CDR3 sequences, roughly 14% of them seen just once; the ten biggest clones take up 9.5% to 15%. Sequenced material: blood. These receptors all stem from a woman between 50 and 59 years old with Graves' ophthalmopathy.

The rearrangement links TRBV27 to TRBJ2-2, with 9 nucleotides matching TRBD1. This CDR3 has 13 residues. Germline V gene sequence: CDR1 MNHEY, CDR2 SMNVEV (reference sequence). The V segment lost 7 bases and the J segment 8 bases; nucleotides outside the gene matches: 5. The CDR3 loop reads CASTPGQGGELFF. CDR3 DNA sequence: TGTGCCAGCACCCCGGGACAGGGAGGGGAGCTGTTTTTT.

This clonotype was counted at least ten times. V usage is TRBV5-6 and J usage is TRBJ1-2; D remains unclear. The CDR3 is made up of 14 amino acids. Trimming took 1 base from V and 6 from J, leaving 13 bases between them. Germline V gene sequence: CDR1 SGHDT, CDR2 YYEEEE. CDR3 residues: CASSLPRRVDGYTF. Here the CDR3 DNA reads TGTGCCAGCAGCTTGCCCCGGCGTGTGGATGGCTACACCTTC.

This clonotype was seen repeatedly, ten times or more. The chain employs TRBV7-9 and TRBJ2-4, with D uncertain. Germline V lookup: CDR1 SEHNR, CDR2 FQNEAQ (reference sequence). There are 16 residues in the CDR3. V lost 1 base, J lost 3 bases, and 13 bases lay in between. For the CDR3, the DNA is TGTGCCAGCAGCTTAGACCCGGCAGGCCTCAAAAACATTCAGTACTTC. Its translation: CASSLDPAGLKNIQYF.

As for this clonotype: A read error may explain this, as a much larger clone is one base away. CDR3 nucleotides: TGTGCCAGCAGCCGACCGGGAGGGCGGGATGAGCAGTTCTTC. Residues: CASSRPGGRDEQFF. The rearrangement uses TRBV3-1 and TRBJ2-1; 8 bases agree with TRBD2. Trimming cost V 4 bases and J 8 bases; bases outside gene matches: 7. The CDR3 extends over 14 amino acids. Germline CDR1 is LGHDT and CDR2 is YNNKEL (reference sequence).